The 3 T cell receptor beta chains reported below all come from one sample, sequenced in a study of shared T cell receptors in the human thymus. Sequencing was performed with immunoSEQ multiplex PCR; in TCRdb, only in-frame clones are kept and a portion is missing. The sample has 500,000 to 850,000 clones; about 87% are singletons. These data were likewise used in another study, on human thymus T cells.

What was sequenced was thymocytes. Every receptor here comes from a boy in the first two years of life with a congenital heart defect.

V and J are TRBV28 and TRBJ1-2; 11 nucleotides line up with TRBD1. The CDR3 is 15 amino acids. The germline V gene encodes CDR1 MDHEN and CDR2 SYDVKM. V lost 3 bases, J lost 8 bases, and 8 bases stayed unmatched. CDR3 region: CASSFGGQGAEGYTF. DNA of the CDR3: TGTGCCAGCAGTTTTGGTGGACAGGGGGCCGAGGGCTACACCTTC.

The genes are TRBV6-4 and TRBJ1-6, with unresolved D. There are 20 residues in the CDR3. Germline CDR1 reads MRHNA; CDR2 reads SNTAGT. Trimming cost V 2 bases and J 2 bases, with 22 bases left between them. This CDR3 is CASSDGSRWRSRAYNSPLHF. DNA for the CDR3: TGTGCCAGCAGTGACGGGTCAAGATGGCGGAGCCGAGCCTATAATTCACCCCTCCACTTT.

The chain has TRBV19 and TRBJ2-6; the match to TRBD2 covers 8 bases. Germline V gene data show CDR1 as LNHDA and CDR2 as SQIVND (reference sequence). The CDR3 consists of 19 residues. Trimming at V came to 2 bases and at J to 0 bases, leaving 9 bases not matched to a gene. CDR3 in DNA: TGTGCCAGTAGTATACCGGGAGGGGACGAGAGCTCTGGGGCCAACGTCCTGACTTTC. Its protein is CASSIPGGDESSGANVLTF.